The clone carrying this T cell receptor beta chain has a single count. V was trimmed by 2 bases and J by 4 bases, leaving 8 bases between them. The CDR3 consists of 13 residues. CDR1 and CDR2 from the germline V gene are SGHAT and FQNNGV. This entry belongs to a study of blood T cell repertoires in COVID-19. On the study more broadly: Samples came from the United States, Italy and Spain, spanning acute and convalescent COVID-19. Sample material is recorded as cDNA or gDNA derived from T cells, B-cell-depleted T cells, or PBMCs.

This table comes from immunoSEQ multiplex PCR, and its TCRdb copy is limited to in-frame clones, with some not included. The sample lists roughly 90,000 clones; roughly 90% were seen once. The chain joins TRBV11-2 to TRBJ2-5; no definite D call. Sequencing input: peripheral blood. This clonotype was obtained from a middle-aged man with acute or convalescent COVID-19. The CDR3 nucleotides read TGTGCCAGCAGCTTAACAGTGGGAGAGACCCAGTACTTC. Protein sequence: CASSLTVGETQYF.